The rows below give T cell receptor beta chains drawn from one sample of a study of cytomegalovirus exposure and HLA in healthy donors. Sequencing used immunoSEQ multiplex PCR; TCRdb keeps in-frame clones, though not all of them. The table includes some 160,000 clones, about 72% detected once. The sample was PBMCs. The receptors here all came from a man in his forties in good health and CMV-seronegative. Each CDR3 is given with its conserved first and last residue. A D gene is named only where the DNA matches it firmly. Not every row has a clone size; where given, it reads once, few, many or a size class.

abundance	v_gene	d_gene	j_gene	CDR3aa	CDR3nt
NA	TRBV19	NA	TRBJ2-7	CASSQLSPAGEQYF	TGTGCCAGTAGTCAACTATCGCCTGCGGGCGAGCAGTACTTC
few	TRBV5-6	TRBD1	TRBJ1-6	CASSPGTGRNPLHF	TGTGCCAGCAGCCCCGGGACAGGGAGAAATCCCCTCCACTTT
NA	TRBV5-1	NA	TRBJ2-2	CASTAGSESGELFF	TGCGCCAGCACCGCGGGTAGTGAATCCGGGGAGCTGTTTTTT
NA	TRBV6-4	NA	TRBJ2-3	CASSPQRGRTDTQYF	TGTGCCAGCAGCCCACAAAGGGGTCGCACAGATACGCAGTATTTT
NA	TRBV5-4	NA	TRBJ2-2	CASSVHYNTGELFF	TGTGCCAGCAGCGTCCACTACAACACCGGGGAGCTGTTTTTT
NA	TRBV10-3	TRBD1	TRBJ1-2	CAISVTGGEGYGYTF	TGTGCCATCAGTGTAACAGGGGGCGAGGGCTATGGCTACACCTTC
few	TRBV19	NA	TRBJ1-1	CASSIGRVGTEAFF	TGTGCCAGTAGTATAGGGCGGGTTGGCACTGAAGCTTTCTTT
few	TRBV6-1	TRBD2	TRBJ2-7	CASSGGGTGEDEQYF	TGTGCCAGCAGTGGGGGGGGTACGGGAGAGGACGAGCAGTACTTC
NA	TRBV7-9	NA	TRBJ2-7	CASETGESYEQYF	TGTGCCAGCGAGACGGGGGAGTCCTACGAGCAGTACTTC
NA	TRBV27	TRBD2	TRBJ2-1	CASSLSAGGYNEQFF	TGTGCCAGCAGTTTATCAGCGGGAGGGTACAATGAGCAGTTCTTC
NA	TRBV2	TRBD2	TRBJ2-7	CASRGLAGGYEQYF	TGTGCCAGCAGGGGACTAGCGGGGGGCTACGAGCAGTACTTC
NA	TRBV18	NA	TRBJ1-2	CASSPLLTGSHGYTF	TGTGCCAGCTCACCCCTTCTTACAGGGAGCCATGGCTACACCTTC
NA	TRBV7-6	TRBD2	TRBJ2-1	CASSAVRGAYNEQFF	TGTGCCAGCAGCGCCGTTCGGGGGGCCTACAATGAGCAGTTCTTC
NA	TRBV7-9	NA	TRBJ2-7	CASSLAGSFYEQYF	TGTGCCAGCAGCTTAGCGGGCTCGTTCTACGAGCAGTACTTC
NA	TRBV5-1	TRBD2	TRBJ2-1	CASSGLGLAGRNEQFF	TGCGCCAGCAGCGGGCTGGGACTAGCGGGACGGAATGAGCAGTTCTTC
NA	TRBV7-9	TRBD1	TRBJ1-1	CASSRTGFYTEAFF	TGTGCCAGCAGTCGGACAGGGTTTTACACTGAAGCTTTCTTT
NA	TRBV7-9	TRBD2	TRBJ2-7	CTSSPQVREGRRGEQYF	TGTACCAGCAGCCCCCAGGTTCGGGAGGGCCGGAGAGGCGAGCAGTACTTC
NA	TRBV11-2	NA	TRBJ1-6	CASSAGQRNYSPLHF	TGTGCCAGCAGCGCCGGACAGCGCAATTATTCACCCCTCCACTTT
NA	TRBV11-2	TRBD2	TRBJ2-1	CASSLAGGNEQFF	TGTGCCAGCAGCCTAGCGGGGGGAAATGAGCAGTTCTTC
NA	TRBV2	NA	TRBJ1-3	CASTSERTGNTIYF	TGTGCCAGCACCTCTGAGCGGACTGGAAACACCATATATTTT
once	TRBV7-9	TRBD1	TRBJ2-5	CASSSPRGFKRETQYF	TGTGCCAGCAGTTCTCCCAGGGGGTTCAAAAGGGAGACCCAGTACTTC
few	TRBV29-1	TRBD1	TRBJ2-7	CSVDRGDYEQYF	TGCAGCGTAGACAGGGGGGACTACGAGCAGTACTTC
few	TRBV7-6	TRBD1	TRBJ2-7	CASSGQGTYEQYF	TGTGCCAGCAGCGGACAGGGAACTTACGAGCAGTACTTC
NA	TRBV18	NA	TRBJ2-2	CASSPTRVGPGELFF	TGTGCCAGCTCGCCGACTAGAGTAGGTCCCGGGGAGCTGTTTTTT
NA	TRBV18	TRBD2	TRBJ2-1	CASSPTSGRAFSSSYNEQFF	TGTGCCAGCTCACCTACTAGCGGGAGGGCCTTCTCTTCCTCCTACAATGAGCAGTTCTTC
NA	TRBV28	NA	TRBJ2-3	CASSLSVSTDTQYF	TGTGCCAGCAGTTTATCAGTAAGCACAGATACGCAGTATTTT
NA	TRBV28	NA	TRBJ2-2	CASKRRDTGELFF	TGTGCCAGTAAAAGGAGGGACACCGGGGAGCTGTTTTTT
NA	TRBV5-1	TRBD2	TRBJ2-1	CASSLGRPGLDLFNEQFF	TGCGCCAGCAGCTTAGGTCGCCCGGGACTAGACTTATTCAATGAGCAGTTCTTC
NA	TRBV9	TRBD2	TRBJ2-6	CASSVALGGVDSGANVLTF	TGTGCCAGCAGCGTAGCTCTGGGAGGGGTTGACTCTGGGGCCAACGTCCTGACTTTC
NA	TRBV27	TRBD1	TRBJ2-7	CASSRGTGTGAYEQYF	TGTGCCAGCAGTAGAGGGACCGGGACAGGGGCCTACGAGCAGTACTTC
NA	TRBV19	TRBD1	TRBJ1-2	CASSILPADLQGFSYGYTF	TGTGCCAGTAGTATCCTCCCCGCCGACCTACAGGGGTTTAGCTATGGCTACACCTTC
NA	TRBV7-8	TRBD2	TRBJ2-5	CASNGGRGETQYF	TGTGCCAGCAACGGGGGGAGGGGAGAGACCCAGTACTTC
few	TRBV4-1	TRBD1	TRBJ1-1	CASSYRGNTEAFF	TGCGCCAGCAGCTACAGGGGGAACACTGAAGCTTTCTTT
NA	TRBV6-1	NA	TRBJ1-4	CASSAMSTGAGEKLFF	TGTGCCAGCAGTGCAATGTCGACAGGTGCGGGTGAAAAACTGTTTTTT
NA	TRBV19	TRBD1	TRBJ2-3	CASSRGQGRTDTQYF	TGTGCCAGTAGCAGGGGACAGGGGAGAACAGATACGCAGTATTTT
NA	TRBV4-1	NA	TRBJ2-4	CASSWSGMGAENIQYF	TGCGCCAGCAGCTGGAGCGGGATGGGGGCAGAAAACATTCAGTACTTC
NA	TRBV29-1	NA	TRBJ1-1	CSARDTWNTEAFF	TGCAGCGCCCGGGACACCTGGAACACTGAAGCTTTCTTT
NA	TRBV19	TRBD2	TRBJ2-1	CASSIREENNEQFF	TGTGCCAGTAGTATTCGGGAGGAGAACAATGAGCAGTTCTTC
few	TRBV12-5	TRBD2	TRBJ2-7	CASALGRLAGVNEQYF	TGTGCTAGTGCTTTGGGGAGACTAGCGGGAGTTAACGAGCAGTACTTC
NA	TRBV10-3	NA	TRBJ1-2	CAISEGAPYGYTF	TGTGCCATCAGTGAAGGGGCTCCCTATGGCTACACCTTC
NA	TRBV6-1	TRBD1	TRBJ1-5	CASRGTGAQPQHF	TGTGCCAGCAGGGGGACAGGGGCTCAGCCCCAGCATTTT
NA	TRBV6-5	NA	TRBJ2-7	CATETGRREQYF	TGTGCCACCGAAACAGGGCGTCGCGAGCAGTACTTC
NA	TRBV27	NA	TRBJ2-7	CASSFRSGLDSYEQYF	TGTGCCAGCAGTTTCCGTTCGGGACTGGACTCCTACGAGCAGTACTTC
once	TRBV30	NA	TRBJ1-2	CAWSPVGRGCGYTF	TGTGCCTGGAGCCCCGTCGGCAGGGGATGCGGCTACACCTTC
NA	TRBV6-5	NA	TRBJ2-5	CASTSGRGGETQYF	TGTGCCAGCACCTCCGGCCGGGGTGGCGAGACCCAGTACTTC
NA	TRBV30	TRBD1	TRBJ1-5	CAWSSTGDQPQHF	TGTGCCTGGAGTTCAACAGGGGATCAGCCCCAGCATTTT
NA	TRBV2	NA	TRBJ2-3	CASNTQGRSTDTQYF	TGTGCCAGCAATACACAGGGAAGAAGCACAGATACGCAGTATTTT
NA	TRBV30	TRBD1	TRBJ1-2	CAWSSPRTGLDYGYTF	TGTGCCTGGAGTTCCCCGAGGACAGGGCTTGACTATGGCTACACCTTC
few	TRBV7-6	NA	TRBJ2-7	CASSLAGTSYEQYF	TGTGCCAGCAGCTTAGCGGGGACTTCCTACGAGCAGTACTTC
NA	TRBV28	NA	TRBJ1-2	CASSLSRLGAHYGYTF	TGTGCCAGCAGTCTAAGCCGTCTGGGGGCACACTATGGCTACACCTTC
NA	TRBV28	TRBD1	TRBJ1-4	CASSGDRAEKLFF	TGTGCCAGCAGTGGGGACAGGGCGGAAAAACTGTTTTTT
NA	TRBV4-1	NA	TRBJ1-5	CASSLRPQGPSNQPQHF	TGCGCCAGCAGCCTGAGACCTCAGGGGCCTAGCAATCAGCCCCAGCATTTT
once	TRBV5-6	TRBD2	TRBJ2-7	CASSGGGGSYEQYF	TGTGCCAGCAGCGGCGGGGGGGGCTCCTACGAGCAGTACTTC